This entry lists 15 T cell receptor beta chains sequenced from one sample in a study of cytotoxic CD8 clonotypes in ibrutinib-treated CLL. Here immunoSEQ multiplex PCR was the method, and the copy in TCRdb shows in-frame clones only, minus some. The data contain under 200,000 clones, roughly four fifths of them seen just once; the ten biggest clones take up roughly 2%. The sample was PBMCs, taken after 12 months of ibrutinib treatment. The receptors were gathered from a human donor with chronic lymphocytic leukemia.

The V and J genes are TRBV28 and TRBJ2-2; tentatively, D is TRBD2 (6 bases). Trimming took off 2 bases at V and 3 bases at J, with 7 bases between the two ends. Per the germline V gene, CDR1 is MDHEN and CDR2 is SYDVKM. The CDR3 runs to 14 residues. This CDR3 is CASSLGGDTGELFF. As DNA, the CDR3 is TGTGCCAGCAGTTTAGGAGGGGACACCGGGGAGCTGTTTTTT.

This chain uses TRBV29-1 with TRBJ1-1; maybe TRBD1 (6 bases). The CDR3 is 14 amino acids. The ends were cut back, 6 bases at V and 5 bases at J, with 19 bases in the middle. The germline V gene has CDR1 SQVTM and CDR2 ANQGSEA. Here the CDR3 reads CSVAQGSLGTEAFF. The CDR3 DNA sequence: TGCAGCGTCGCCCAGGGGAGTCTCGGGACTGAAGCTTTCTTT.

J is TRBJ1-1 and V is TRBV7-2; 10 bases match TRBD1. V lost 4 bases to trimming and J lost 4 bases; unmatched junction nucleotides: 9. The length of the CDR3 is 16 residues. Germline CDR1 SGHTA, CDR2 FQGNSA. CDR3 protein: CASSSYLGQGSTEAFF. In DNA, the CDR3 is TGTGCCAGCAGCTCCTATTTGGGACAGGGGTCCACTGAAGCTTTCTTT.

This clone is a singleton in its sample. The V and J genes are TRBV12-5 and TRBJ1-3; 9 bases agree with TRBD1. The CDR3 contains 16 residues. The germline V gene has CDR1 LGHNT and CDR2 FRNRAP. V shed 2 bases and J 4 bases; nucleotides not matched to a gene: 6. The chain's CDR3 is CASGLTTGGSGNTIYF. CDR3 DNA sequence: TGTGCTAGTGGTTTGACTACAGGGGGCTCGGGAAACACCATATATTTT.

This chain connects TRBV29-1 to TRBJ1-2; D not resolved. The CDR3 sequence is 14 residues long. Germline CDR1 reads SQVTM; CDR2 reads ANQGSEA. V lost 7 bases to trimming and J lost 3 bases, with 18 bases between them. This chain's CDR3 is CSAAHLTGHYGYTF. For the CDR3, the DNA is TGCAGCGCCGCTCACCTGACTGGGCACTATGGCTACACCTTC.

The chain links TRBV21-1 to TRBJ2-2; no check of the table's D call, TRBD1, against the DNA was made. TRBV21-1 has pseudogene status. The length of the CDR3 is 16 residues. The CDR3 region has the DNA TGTGCCAGCAGGGGTCTGGGCAGGAACATCACCGGGGAGCTGTTTTTT. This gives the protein CASRGLGRNITGELFF.

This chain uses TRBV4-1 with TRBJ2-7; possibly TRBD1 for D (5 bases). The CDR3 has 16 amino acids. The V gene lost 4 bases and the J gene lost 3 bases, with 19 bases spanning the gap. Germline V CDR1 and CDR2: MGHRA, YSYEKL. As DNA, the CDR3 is TGCGCCAGCAGCCCGTGGGGTCGAAACAGGAACTACGAGCAGTACTTC. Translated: CASSPWGRNRNYEQYF.

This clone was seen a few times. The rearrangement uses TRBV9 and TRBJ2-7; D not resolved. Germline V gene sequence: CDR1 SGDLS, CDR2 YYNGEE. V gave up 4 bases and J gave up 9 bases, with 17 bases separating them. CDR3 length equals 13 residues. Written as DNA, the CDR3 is TGTGCCAGCAGCCCAACCTTAGGCGGCGGGCAGTACTTC. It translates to CASSPTLGGGQYF.

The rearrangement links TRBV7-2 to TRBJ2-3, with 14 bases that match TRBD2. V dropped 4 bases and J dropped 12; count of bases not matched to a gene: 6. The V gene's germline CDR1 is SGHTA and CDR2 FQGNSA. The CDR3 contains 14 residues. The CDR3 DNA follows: TGTGCCAGCAGCTCCGGACTAGCGGGAGGTACCCAGTATTTT. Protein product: CASSSGLAGGTQYF.

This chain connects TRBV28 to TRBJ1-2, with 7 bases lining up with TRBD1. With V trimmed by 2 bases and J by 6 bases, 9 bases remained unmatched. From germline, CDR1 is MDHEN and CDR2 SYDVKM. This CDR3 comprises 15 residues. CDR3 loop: CASSLHRGSANGYTF. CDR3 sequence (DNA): TGTGCCAGCAGTTTACACAGGGGAAGTGCCAATGGCTACACCTTC.

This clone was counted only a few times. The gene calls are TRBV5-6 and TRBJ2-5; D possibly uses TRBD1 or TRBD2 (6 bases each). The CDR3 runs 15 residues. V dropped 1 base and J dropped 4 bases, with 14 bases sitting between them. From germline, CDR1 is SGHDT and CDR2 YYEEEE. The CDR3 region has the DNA TGTGCCAGCAGCTTGTACAGGGTGGAGGGAGAGACCCAGTACTTC. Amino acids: CASSLYRVEGETQYF. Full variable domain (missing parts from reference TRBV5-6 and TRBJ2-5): DAGVTQSPTHLIKTRGQQVTLRCSPKSGHDTVSWYQQALGQGPQFIFQYYEEEERQRGNFPDRFSGHQFPNYSSELNVNALLLGDSALYLCASSLYRVEGETQYFGPGTRLLVL.

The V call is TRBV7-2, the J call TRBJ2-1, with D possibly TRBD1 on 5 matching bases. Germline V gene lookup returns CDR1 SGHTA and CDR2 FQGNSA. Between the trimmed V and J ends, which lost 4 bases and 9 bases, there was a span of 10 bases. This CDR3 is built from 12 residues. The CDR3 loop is CASSSLGVEQFF. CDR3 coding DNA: TGTGCCAGCAGCTCATTAGGGGTTGAGCAGTTCTTC.

The CDR3 sequence: CASSWTVHSYGYTF. The CDR3 region has the DNA TGCGCCAGCAGCTGGACAGTACACTCCTATGGCTACACCTTC. The V call is TRBV5-1, the J call TRBJ1-2, with D possibly being TRBD1 (6 bases). The V end was cut by 3 bases, the J end by 4 bases, with 13 bases between. CDR1 SGHRS and CDR2 YFSETQ come from the germline V gene. This CDR3 has 14 residues.

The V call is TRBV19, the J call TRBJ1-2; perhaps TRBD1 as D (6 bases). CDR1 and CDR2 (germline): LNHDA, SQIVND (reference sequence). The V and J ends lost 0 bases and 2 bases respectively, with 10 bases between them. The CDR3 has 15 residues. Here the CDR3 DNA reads TGTGCCAGTAGTATAGAACAGGGAATGAACTATGGCTACACCTTC. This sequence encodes CASSIEQGMNYGYTF.

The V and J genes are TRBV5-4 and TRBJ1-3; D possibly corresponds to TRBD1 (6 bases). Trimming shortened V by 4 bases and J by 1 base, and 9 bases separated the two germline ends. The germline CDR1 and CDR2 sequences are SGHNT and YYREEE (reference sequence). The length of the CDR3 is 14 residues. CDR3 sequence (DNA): TGTGCCAGCAGCCAGGGGACTTCTGGAAACACCATATATTTT. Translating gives CASSQGTSGNTIYF.